This TCR beta chain was sequenced during a study of T cell responses to AZD1222 COVID-19 vaccine. Trimming left V 2 bases short and J 2 bases short, with 4 bases between. The CDR3 spans 12 residues. Germline CDR1 is MNHEY and CDR2 is SVGAGI. In regard to this clone: Its antigen is currently unknown.

Measured with immunoSEQ multiplex PCR; TCRdb has only the in-frame clones, and not every one. This table has some 99,000 clones, about 90% appearing once. Study results and caveats: Dominant CD4 TCR responses targeted spike regions 160-218 and 743-854. It should be noted that donors were predominantly white British and more often female, and clonal diversity was possibly underestimated.

This chain links TRBV6-5 with TRBJ2-7; D uncertain. This TCR derives from an adult who received the AZD1222 COVID-19 vaccine. The sequencing here drew on peripheral blood, taken 28 days after the second AZD1222 dose. This CDR3 is CASSYTAYEQYF. The CDR3 DNA reads as TGTGCCAGCAGTTACACTGCCTACGAGCAGTACTTC.